Sequencing of this T cell receptor beta chain was carried out in a study of blood T cell repertoires in COVID-19. Across the study: Sites in the United States, Italy and Spain provided acute and convalescent COVID-19 samples. The analysed material was cDNA or gDNA that came from T cells, B-cell-depleted T cells, or PBMCs.

In the original processing: Using reference gene primer amplification, nucleated cell counts were estimated. Method: immunoSEQ multiplex PCR; TCRdb's copy keeps in-frame clones and lacks some. D and trimming come from the DNA, and the V and J calls and clone size come from that table. The profile covers about 10,000 clones, with 80% to 90% appearing a single time and 5% to 7% taken by the ten largest. This TCR derives from a human donor in a cohort sampled during active COVID-19. Sample: peripheral blood.

CDR3 in DNA: TGTGCCAGCTCACGCGGGACAGCCGGTAGCACCGGGGAGCTGTTTTTT. Translating it yields CASSRGTAGSTGELFF. The chain uses TRBV18 and TRBJ2-2; D perhaps matches TRBD1 (7 bases). The length of the CDR3 is 16 residues. Germline V gene lookup returns CDR1 KGHSH and CDR2 LQKENI. The ends were cut back, 4 bases at V and 4 bases at J, with 16 bases in the middle.